The sequence of this T cell receptor (beta chain) was determined in a study of cytomegalovirus exposure and HLA in healthy donors. Turning to this clone: Its antigen is as yet unknown.

Amplification used 60 Vbeta primers and 13 Jbeta primers. Libraries were prepared by immunoSEQ multiplex PCR; TCRdb keeps only in-frame clonotypes and omits some of them. Here the sample spans 170,000 or so clones, 84% being singletons. Although they were nominally healthy when sampled, donors likely had unrecorded immune exposures. Study outcomes and limitations: Overall, some 160 TCR beta chains were annotated as cytomegalovirus-associated. In a later analysis, TCR association rates varied by HLA locus: DRB1 most, HLA-C fewest.

Sequencing used PBMCs. The receptor was isolated from a man between 18 and 35 years old in good health and CMV-seronegative.

The CDR3 DNA is TGTGCCAGTAGGGCCCGGACAGGGGGTTTGTGGGAGCAGTACTTC. Protein product: CASRARTGGLWEQYF. The chain links TRBV19 to TRBJ2-7, with 10 bases aligning to TRBD1. The J segment lost 7 bases and the V segment lost 6 bases, leaving 12 bases of the junction unmatched. Germline CDR1 is LNHDA and CDR2 is SQIVND (reference sequence). The CDR3 spans 15 residues.